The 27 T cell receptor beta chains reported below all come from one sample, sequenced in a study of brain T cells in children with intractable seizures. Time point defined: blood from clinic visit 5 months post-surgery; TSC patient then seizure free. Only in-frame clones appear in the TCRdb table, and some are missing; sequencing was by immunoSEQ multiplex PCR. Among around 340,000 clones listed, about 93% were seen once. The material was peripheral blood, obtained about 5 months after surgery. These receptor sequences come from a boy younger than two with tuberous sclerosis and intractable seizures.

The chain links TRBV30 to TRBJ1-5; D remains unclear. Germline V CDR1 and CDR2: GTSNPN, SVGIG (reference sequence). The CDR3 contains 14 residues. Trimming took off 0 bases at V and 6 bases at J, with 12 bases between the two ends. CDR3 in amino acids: CAWSVQVFGQPQHF. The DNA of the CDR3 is TGTGCCTGGAGTGTACAAGTTTTTGGTCAGCCCCAGCATTTT.

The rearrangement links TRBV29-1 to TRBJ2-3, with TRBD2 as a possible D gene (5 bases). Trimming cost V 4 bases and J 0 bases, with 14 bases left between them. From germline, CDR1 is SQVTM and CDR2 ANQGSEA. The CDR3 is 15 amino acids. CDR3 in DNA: TGCAGCGTTGTCGGAGGTTATTCTAGCACAGATACGCAGTATTTT. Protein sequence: CSVVGGYSSTDTQYF.

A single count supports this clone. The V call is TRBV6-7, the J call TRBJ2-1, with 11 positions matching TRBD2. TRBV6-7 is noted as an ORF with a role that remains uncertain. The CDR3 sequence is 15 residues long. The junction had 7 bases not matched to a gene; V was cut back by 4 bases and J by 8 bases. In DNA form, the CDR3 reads TGTGCCAGCAGTTCCTTAGCGGGGGGGACGGATGAGCAGTTCTTC. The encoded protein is CASSSLAGGTDEQFF.

The CDR3 sequence is CASSSHGTGTPYEQYF. The CDR3 coding sequence is TGTGCCAGCAGTTCTCATGGGACAGGCACCCCCTACGAGCAGTACTTC. This sequence joins TRBV2 and TRBJ2-7; 8 positions agree with TRBD1. Trimming cost V 5 bases and J 2 bases; bases outside gene matches: 11. The germline V gene encodes CDR1 SNHLY and CDR2 FYNNEI. CDR3 length: 16 residues.

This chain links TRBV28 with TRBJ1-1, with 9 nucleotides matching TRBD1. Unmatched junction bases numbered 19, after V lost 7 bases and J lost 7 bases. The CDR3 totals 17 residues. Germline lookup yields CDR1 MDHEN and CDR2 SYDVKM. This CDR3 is CASTSTGTGKGGIEAFF. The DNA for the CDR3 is TGTGCCAGCACCTCAACAGGGACAGGGAAGGGGGGTATTGAAGCTTTCTTT.

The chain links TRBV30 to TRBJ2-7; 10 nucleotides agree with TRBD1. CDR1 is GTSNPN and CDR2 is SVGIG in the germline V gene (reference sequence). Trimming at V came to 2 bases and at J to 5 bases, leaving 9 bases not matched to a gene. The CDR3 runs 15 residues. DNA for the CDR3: TGTGCCTGGAGTATACCGGGGACAGGGGCCGACGAGCAGTACTTC. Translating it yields CAWSIPGTGADEQYF.

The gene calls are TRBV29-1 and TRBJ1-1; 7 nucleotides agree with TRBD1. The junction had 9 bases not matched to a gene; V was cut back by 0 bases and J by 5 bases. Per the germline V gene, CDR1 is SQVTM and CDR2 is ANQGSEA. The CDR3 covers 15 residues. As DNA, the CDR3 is TGCAGCGTTGAAGATAGGAGCAGGGGGTCGACTGAAGCTTTCTTT. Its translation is CSVEDRSRGSTEAFF.

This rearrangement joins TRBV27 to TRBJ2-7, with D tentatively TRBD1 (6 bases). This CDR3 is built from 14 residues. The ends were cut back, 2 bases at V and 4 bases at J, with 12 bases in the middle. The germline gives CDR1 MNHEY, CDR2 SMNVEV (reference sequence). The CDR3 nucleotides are TGTGCCAGCAGTTTACAGGGGACACATTACGAGCAGTACTTC. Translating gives CASSLQGTHYEQYF.

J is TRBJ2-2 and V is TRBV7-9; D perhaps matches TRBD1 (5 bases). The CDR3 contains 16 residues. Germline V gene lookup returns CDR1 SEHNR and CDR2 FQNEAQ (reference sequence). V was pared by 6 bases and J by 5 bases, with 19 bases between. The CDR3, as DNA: TGTGCCAGCAGAGGCCTAAAGGGGTTTGGGACCGGGGAGCTGTTTTTT. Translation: CASRGLKGFGTGELFF.

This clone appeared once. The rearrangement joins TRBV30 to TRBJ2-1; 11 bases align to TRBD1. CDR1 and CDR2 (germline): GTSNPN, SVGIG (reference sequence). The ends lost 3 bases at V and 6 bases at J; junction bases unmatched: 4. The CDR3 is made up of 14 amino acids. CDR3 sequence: CAWRGDRGFNEQFF. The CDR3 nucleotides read TGTGCCTGGAGGGGGGACAGGGGGTTCAATGAGCAGTTCTTC.

In DNA, the CDR3 is TGTGCCAGCAGCAGGGGGCGGCCTGGAAACACCATATATTTT. Translation gives CASSRGRPGNTIYF. V is TRBV28 and J is TRBJ1-3; 8 bases map to TRBD1. The junction had 3 bases not matched to a gene; V was cut back by 6 bases and J by 2 bases. Germline V gene sequence: CDR1 MDHEN, CDR2 SYDVKM. The CDR3 is 14 residues long.

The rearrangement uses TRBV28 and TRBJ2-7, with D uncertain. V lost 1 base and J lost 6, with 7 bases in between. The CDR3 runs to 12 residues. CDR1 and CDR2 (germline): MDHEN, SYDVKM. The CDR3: CASSLLQSEQYF. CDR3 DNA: TGTGCCAGCAGTTTATTACAGTCCGAGCAGTACTTC.

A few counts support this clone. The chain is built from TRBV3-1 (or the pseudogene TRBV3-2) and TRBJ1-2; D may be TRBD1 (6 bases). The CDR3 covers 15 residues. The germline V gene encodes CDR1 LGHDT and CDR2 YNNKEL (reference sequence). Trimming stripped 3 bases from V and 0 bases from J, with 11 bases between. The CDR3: CASSQSTGPNYGYTF. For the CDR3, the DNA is TGTGCCAGCAGCCAGTCGACAGGCCCTAACTATGGCTACACCTTC.

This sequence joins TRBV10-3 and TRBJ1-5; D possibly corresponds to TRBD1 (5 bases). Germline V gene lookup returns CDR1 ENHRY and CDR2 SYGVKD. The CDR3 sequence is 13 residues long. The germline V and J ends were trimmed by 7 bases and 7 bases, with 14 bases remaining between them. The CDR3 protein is CAINSGGGQPQHF. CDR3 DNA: TGTGCCATCAATTCGGGGGGAGGGCAGCCCCAGCATTTT.

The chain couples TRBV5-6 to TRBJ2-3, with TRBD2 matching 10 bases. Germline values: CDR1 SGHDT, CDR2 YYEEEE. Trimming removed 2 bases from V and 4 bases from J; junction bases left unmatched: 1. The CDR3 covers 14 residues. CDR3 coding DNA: TGTGCCAGCAGCTTAGCGGGAGGGCCAGATACGCAGTATTTT. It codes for CASSLAGGPDTQYF.

CDR3 loop: CASSEDRVGVEQFF. The DNA for the CDR3 is TGTGCCAGCAGCGAGGACAGGGTAGGGGTGGAGCAGTTCTTC. The rearrangement uses TRBV2 and TRBJ2-1, with TRBD1 identical over 8 bases. The CDR3 contains 14 residues. Trimming cost V 6 bases and J 10 bases; bases outside gene matches: 11. The germline CDR1 and CDR2 sequences are SNHLY and FYNNEI. Full variable domain (rest looked up from reference TRBV2 and TRBJ2-1): EPEVTQTPSHQVTQMGQEVILRCVPISNHLYFYWYRQILGQKVEFLVSFYNNEISEKSEIFDDQFSVERPDGSNFTLKIRSTKLEDSAMYFCASSEDRVGVEQFFGPGTRLTVL.

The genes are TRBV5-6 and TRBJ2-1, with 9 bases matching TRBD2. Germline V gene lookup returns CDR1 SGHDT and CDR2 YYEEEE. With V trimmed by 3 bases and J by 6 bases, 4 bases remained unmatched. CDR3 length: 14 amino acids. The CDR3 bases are TGTGCCAGCAGCTCCGGGACTAGCAGCAATGAGCAGTTCTTC. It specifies CASSSGTSSNEQFF.

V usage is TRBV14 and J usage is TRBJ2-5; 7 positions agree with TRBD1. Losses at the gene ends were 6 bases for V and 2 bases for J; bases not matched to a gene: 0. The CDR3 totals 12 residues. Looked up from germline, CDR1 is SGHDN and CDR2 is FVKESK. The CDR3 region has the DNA TGTGCCAGCAGGGGACAGCAAGAGACCCAGTACTTC. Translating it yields CASRGQQETQYF.

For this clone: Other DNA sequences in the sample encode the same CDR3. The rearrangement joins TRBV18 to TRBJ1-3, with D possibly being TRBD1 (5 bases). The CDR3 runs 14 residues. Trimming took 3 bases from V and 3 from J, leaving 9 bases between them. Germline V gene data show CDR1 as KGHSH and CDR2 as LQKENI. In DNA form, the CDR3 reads TGTGCCAGCTCACCTGCCAGGGATGGAAACACCATATATTTT. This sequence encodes CASSPARDGNTIYF.

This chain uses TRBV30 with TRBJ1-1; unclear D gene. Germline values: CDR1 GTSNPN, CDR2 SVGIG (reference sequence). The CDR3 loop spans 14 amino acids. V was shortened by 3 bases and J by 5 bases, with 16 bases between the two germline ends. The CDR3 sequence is CAWSHLGVGTEAFF. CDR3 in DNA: TGTGCCTGGAGCCACCTCGGGGTGGGTACTGAAGCTTTCTTT.

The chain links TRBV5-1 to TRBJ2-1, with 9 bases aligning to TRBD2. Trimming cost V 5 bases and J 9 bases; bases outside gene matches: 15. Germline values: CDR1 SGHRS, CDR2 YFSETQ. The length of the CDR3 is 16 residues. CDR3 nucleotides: TGCGCCAGCAGTTCCTCCGGGACTAGCTCTAGGGGTGAGCAGTTCTTC. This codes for CASSSSGTSSRGEQFF. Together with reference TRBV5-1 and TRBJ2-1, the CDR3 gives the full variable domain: KAGVTQTPRYLIKTRGQQVTLSCSPISGHRSVSWYQQTPGQGLQFLFEYFSETQRNKGNFPGRFSGRQFSNSRSEMNVSTLELGDSALYLCASSSSGTSSRGEQFFGPGTRLTVL.

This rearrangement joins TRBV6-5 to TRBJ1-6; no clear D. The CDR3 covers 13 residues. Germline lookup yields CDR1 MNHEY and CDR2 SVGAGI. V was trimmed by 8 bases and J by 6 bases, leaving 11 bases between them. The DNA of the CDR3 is TGTGCCAGCTTCCCGGGAGGTAATTCACCCCTCCACTTT. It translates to CASFPGGNSPLHF.

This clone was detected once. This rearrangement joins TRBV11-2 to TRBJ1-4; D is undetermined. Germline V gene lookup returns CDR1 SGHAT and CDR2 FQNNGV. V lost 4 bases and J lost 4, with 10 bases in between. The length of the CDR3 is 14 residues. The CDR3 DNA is TGTGCCAGCAGCTCCCGACACCTTAATGAAAAACTGTTTTTT. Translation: CASSSRHLNEKLFF.

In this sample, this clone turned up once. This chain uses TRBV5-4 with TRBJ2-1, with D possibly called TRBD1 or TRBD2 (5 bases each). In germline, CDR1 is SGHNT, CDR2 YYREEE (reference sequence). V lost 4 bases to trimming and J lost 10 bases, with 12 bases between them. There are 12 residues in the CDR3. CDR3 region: CASSGAWGEQFF. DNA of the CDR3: TGTGCCAGCAGCGGGGCGTGGGGGGAGCAGTTCTTC.

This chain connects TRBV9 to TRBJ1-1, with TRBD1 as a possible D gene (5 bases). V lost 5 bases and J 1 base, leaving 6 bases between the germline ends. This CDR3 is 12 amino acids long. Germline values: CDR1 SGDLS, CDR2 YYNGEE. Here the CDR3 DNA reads TGTGCCAGCAGTCAGGGGAACACTGAAGCTTTCTTT. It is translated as CASSQGNTEAFF.

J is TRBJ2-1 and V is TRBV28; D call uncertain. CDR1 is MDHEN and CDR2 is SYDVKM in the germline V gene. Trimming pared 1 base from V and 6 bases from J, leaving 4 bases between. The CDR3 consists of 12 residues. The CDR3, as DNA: TGTGCCAGCAGTTTATTTCGCAATGAGCAGTTCTTC. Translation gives CASSLFRNEQFF.

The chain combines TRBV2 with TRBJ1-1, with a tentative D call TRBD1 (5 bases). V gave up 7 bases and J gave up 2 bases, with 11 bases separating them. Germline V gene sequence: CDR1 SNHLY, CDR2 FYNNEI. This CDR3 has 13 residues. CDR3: CASMVRANTEAFF. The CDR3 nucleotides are TGTGCCAGCATGGTCAGGGCCAACACTGAAGCTTTCTTT.